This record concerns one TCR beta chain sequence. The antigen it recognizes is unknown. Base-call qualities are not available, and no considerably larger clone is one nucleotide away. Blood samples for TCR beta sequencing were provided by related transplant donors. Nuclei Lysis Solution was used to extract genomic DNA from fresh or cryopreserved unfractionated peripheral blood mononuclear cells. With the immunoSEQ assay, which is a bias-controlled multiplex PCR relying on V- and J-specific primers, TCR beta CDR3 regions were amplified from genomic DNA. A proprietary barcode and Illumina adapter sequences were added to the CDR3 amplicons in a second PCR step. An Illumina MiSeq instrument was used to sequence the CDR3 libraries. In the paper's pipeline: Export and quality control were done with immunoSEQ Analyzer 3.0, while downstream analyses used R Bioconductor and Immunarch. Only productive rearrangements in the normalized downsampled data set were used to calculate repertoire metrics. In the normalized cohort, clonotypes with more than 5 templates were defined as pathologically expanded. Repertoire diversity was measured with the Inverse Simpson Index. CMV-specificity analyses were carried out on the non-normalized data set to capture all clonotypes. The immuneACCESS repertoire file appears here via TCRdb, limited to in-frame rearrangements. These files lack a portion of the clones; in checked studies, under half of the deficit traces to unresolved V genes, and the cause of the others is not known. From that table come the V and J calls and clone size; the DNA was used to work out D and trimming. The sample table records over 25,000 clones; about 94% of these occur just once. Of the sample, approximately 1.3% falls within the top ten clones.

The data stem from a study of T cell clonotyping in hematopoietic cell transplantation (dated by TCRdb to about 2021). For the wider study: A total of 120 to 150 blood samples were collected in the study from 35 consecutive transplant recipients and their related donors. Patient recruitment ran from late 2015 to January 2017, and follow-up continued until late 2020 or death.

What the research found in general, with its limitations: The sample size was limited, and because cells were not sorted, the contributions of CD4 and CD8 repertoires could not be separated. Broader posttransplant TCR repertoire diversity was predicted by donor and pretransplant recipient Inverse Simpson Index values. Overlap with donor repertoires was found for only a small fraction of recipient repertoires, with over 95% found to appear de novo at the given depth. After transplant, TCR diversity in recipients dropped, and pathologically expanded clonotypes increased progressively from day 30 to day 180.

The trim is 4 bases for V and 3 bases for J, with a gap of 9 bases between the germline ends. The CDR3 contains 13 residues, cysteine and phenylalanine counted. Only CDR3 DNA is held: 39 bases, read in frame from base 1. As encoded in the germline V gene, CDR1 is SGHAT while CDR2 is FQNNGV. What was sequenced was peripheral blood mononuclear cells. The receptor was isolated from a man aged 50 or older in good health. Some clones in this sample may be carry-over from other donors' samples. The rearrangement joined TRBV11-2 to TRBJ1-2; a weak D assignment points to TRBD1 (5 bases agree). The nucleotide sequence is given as TGTGCCAGCAGCTCAAGACAGTACTATGGCTACACCTTC. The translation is CASSSRQYYGYTF.